This T cell receptor (beta chain) is from a study of cytomegalovirus exposure and HLA in healthy donors. CDR1 is MDHEN, CDR2 SYDVKM, per germline. V was pared by 8 bases and J by 8 bases, with 10 bases of the junction left unmatched. This CDR3 comprises 14 residues. PCR was performed using 60 Vbeta and 13 Jbeta primers. Data came from immunoSEQ multiplex PCR; TCRdb stores just in-frame clones and leaves some out. The sample includes 45,000 to 65,000 clones, 70% to 80% of them seen just once. Healthy people donating bone marrow made up the donors. Sequenced: PBMCs. The chain joins TRBV28 to TRBJ2-1, with 9 bases fitting TRBD1. This TCR derives from a woman aged 40 to 50 in good health and CMV-seropositive. The DNA of the CDR3 is TGTGCCAGCGTCCGGGACAGGGTGGTGGATGAGCAGTTCTTC. It yields the protein CASVRDRVVDEQFF.